This T cell receptor beta chain was identified during a study of T cell responses to AZD1222 COVID-19 vaccine. Whole-study findings and limits: There were mostly white British donors and more females than males, and clonal diversity was possibly underestimated. Elevations in Spike-specific TCR breadth and depth followed administration of two AZD1222 doses. Within unmutated variant regions lay the reported targets of nearly half of spike-specific TCRs. Repertoires in all cases were sampled only once the peak T cell response had passed.

Germline lookup yields CDR1 SGHAT and CDR2 FQDESV (reference sequence). The V end lost 1 base, the J end lost 10 bases, and 8 bases lay between the germline ends. The CDR3 runs 11 residues. As regards this clone: Its specificity is not known.

Here immunoSEQ multiplex PCR was the method, and the copy in TCRdb shows in-frame clones only, minus some. The sample records over 100,000 clones, about 85% being singletons. The clonotype was recovered from an adult who received the AZD1222 COVID-19 vaccine. The sample was peripheral blood, taken 28 days after the second AZD1222 dose. V is TRBV11-1 and J is TRBJ2-7; the D gene is possibly TRBD1 (5 bases). The CDR3 DNA follows: TGTGCCAGCAGCTTAGAAGGGGTCCAGTACTTC. This encodes CASSLEGVQYF.